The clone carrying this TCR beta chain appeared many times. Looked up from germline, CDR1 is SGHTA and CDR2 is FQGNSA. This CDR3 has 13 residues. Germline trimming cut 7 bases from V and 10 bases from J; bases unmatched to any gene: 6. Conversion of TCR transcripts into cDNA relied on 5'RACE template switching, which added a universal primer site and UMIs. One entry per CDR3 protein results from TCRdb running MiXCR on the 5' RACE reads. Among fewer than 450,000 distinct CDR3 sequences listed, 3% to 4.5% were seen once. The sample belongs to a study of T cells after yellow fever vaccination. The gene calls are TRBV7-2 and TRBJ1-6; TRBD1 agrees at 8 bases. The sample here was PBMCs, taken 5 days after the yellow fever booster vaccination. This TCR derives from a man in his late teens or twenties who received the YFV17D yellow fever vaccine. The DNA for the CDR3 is TGTGCCAGCAACGGGGACAGGCGGTCACCCCTCCACTTT. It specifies CASNGDRRSPLHF.